This T cell receptor beta chain was captured by sequencing in a study of monozygotic twins with inflammatory bowel disease. Addition of UMIs with a 6-nucleotide sample barcode was achieved by template switching. TCRdb reanalyzed the 5' RACE reads, giving one entry per CDR3 protein sequence and no DNA. In all, the sample yields nearly 45,000 distinct CDR3 sequences. With respect to this clonotype: What it binds is unknown.

There are 14 residues in the CDR3. The study's findings and limits: IBD patients exhibited fewer clonotypes shared with other individuals than healthy twins, particularly with disease activity. Discordant twins had repertoire similarity that did not differ from that of concordant twins, possibly from limited power.

This receptor was obtained from a human donor with ulcerative colitis or Crohn's disease, or a healthy co-twin of an affected twin (not recorded which). The sequenced sample consisted of blood. V and J are TRBV12-3 or TRBV12-4 and TRBJ2-7; with no DNA, the TCRdb D assignment of TRBD1 cannot be verified. The CDR3 reads CASSEGVTPYEQYF.